A single sample gave rise to the 2 T cell receptor beta chains below, sequenced in a study of blood T cell repertoires in COVID-19. Produced via immunoSEQ multiplex PCR; TCRdb's table is partial and in-frame only. The sample comprises 100,000 to 150,000 clones, 84% of which are singletons, and roughly an eighth rests with the top ten. The sample was peripheral blood. The receptors here all came from a woman aged 30 to 39 who had recovered from COVID-19.

The V call is TRBV7-3, the J call TRBJ2-2; D is uncertain. V was trimmed by 2 bases and J by 4 bases, leaving 8 bases between them. Looked up from germline, CDR1 is SGHTA and CDR2 is FQGTGA. The CDR3 is 14 residues long. DNA of the CDR3: TGTGCCAGCAGCTTAGCGGAGAGCACCGGGGAGCTGTTTTTT. Residues: CASSLAESTGELFF.

The chain couples TRBV4-1 to TRBJ1-4; D is unresolved. This CDR3 has 13 amino acids. The V and J ends lost 1 base and 8 bases respectively, with 8 bases between them. Germline V lookup: CDR1 MGHRA, CDR2 YSYEKL. The CDR3 protein is CASSQVVREKLFF. The CDR3 region has the DNA TGCGCCAGCAGCCAAGTGGTTCGGGAAAAACTGTTTTTT.